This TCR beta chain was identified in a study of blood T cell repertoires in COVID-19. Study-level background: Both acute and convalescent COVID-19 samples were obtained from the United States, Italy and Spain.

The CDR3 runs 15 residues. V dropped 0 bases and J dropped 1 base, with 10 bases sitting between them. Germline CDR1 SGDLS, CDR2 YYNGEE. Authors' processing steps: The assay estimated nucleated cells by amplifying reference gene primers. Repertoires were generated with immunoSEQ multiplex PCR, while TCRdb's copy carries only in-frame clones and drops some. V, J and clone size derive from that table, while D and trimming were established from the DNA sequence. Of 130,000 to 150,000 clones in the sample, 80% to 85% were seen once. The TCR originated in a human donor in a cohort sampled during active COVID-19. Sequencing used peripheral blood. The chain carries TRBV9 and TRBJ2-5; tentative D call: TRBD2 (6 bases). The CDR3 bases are TGTGCCAGCAGCGTAGCGGGAGCCCTCCAAGAGACCCAGTACTTC. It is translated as CASSVAGALQETQYF.